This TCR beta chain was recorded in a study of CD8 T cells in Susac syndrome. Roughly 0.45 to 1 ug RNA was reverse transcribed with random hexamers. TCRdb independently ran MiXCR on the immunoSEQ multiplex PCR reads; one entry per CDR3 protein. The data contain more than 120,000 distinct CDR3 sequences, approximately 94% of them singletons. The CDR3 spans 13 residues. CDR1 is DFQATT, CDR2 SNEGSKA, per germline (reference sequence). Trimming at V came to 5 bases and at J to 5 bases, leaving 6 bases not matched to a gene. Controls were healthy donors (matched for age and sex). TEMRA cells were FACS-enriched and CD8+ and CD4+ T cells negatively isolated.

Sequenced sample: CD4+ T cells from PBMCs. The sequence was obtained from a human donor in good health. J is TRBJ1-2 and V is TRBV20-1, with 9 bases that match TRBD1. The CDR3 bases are TGCAGTGCTGCGACAGGGGGGTCTTATGGCTACACCTTC. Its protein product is CSAATGGSYGYTF.